A single T cell receptor beta chain is shown here with its context. Genomic DNA acted as the template from which TCR beta VDJ combination and CDR3 sequence profiling were carried out. TCRdb ran MiXCR on the reads and lists one entry per CDR3 protein. Here the sample spans 180,000 or so distinct CDR3 sequences, roughly half being singletons. The CDR3 totals 13 residues. The V gene's germline CDR1 is KGHDR and CDR2 SFDVKD. Trimming at V came to 6 bases and at J to 5 bases, leaving 5 bases not matched to a gene. This specimen belongs to a study of CD8+CD57+ T cells in acquired aplastic anemia. V is TRBV24-1 and J is TRBJ1-2; 7 bases fit TRBD1. The TCR was taken from a human donor in good health. Sequenced sample: sorted CD4+, CD8+, or CD8+CD57+ T cells (not recorded which) from PBMCs. CDR3 amino acids: CATSSQGGYGYTF. The CDR3, as DNA: TGTGCCACCAGTTCCCAGGGGGGATATGGCTACACCTTC.